These T cell receptor beta chains were read from a single sample in a study of T-cell memory formation after mild COVID-19. TCRdb passed the 5' RACE reads through MiXCR, listing each CDR3 protein once. The sample holds approximately 340,000 distinct CDR3 sequences, 13% seen once. The sequenced sample consisted of PBMCs or a T cell subset sorted from them (not recorded which). All receptors come from a young man who had mild COVID-19 (a few samples of this study predate the infection). Cell type and time point are not known. Both conserved end residues are part of each CDR3. The D gene is left open where the match is weak. Size values are once, few and many counts, or a class for expanded clones, and some rows have none.

size,J,V,D,DNA,CDR3
few,TRBJ1-1,TRBV6-5,.,TGTGCCAGCAGTTACTCGAAGAGCCTCGGGACTGAAGCTTTCTTT,CASSYSKSLGTEAFF
.,TRBJ2-5,TRBV5-1,TRBD2,TGCGCCAGCAGCTTGGAGACTAGCGGGCAAGAGACCCAGTACTTC,CASSLETSGQETQYF
few,TRBJ1-2,TRBV5-1,.,TGCGCCAGCAGCTTGGGCACGGGGGGCGGCTATGGCTACACCTTC,CASSLGTGGGYGYTF
once,TRBJ2-1,TRBV7-2,.,TGTGCCAGCAGCTTAGAAGGAGGCCACAGGGAGCAGTTCTTC,CASSLEGGHREQFF
many,TRBJ2-2,TRBV5-1,TRBD2,TGCGCCAGCAGCTTCGACGCGGGGGGGCTCGGGGAGCTGTTTTTT,CASSFDAGGLGELFF
few,TRBJ2-7,TRBV12-3/TRBV12-4,.,TGTGCCAGCAGTTTGTGGTTCGGACAAAAAACCGGGCAGTACTTC,CASSLWFGQKTGQYF
few,TRBJ1-5,TRBV20-1,TRBD1,TGCAGTGCCGCACTCACAGGGGTAAAGGAGCCCCAGCATTTT,CSAALTGVKEPQHF
.,TRBJ2-5,TRBV29-1,.,TGCAGCGTTGCGAAAGGGAACCAAGAGACCCAGTACTTC,CSVAKGNQETQYF
.,TRBJ2-7,TRBV4-3,TRBD2,TGCGCCAGCAGCCAAGTAGCTAGCGGTTACTCCTACGAGCAGTACTTC,CASSQVASGYSYEQYF
.,TRBJ1-6,TRBV9,TRBD1,TGTGCCAGCACGGGACAGGGGAATTCACCCCTCCACTTT,CASTGQGNSPLHF
.,TRBJ2-7,TRBV5-1,.,TGCGCCAGCAGCCCTGACAGGACCCACGAGCAGTACTTC,CASSPDRTHEQYF
few,TRBJ1-5,TRBV5-6,.,TGTGCCAGCAGCTGGCAGGGTTCCCAGCCCCAGCATTTT,CASSWQGSQPQHF
few,TRBJ1-2,TRBV29-1,.,TGCAGCGTTGAAGATCGGAGCGGGGGGAATGGCTACACCTTC,CSVEDRSGGNGYTF
few,TRBJ1-2,TRBV12-3/TRBV12-4,.,TGTGCCAGCAGCCCCGGTCTGGTGTCCTATGGCTACACCTTC,CASSPGLVSYGYTF
.,TRBJ2-2,TRBV12-3/TRBV12-4,.,TGTGCCAGCAGTCCGCCGGGTTTCGGCACCGGGGAGCTGTTTTTT,CASSPPGFGTGELFF
few,TRBJ1-2,TRBV6-5,.,TGTGCCAGCAGTTACACGGGGCGGCGGGTCCTAGGCTACACCTTC,CASSYTGRRVLGYTF
few,TRBJ2-5,TRBV6-5,.,TGTGCCAGCAGCTACGGACGACGGGAGACCCAGTACTTC,CASSYGRRETQYF
.,TRBJ1-1,TRBV4-3,.,TGCGCCAGCAGCCAAAGCCCTGCCGTGGGCACTGAAGCTTTCTTT,CASSQSPAVGTEAFF
few,TRBJ1-5,TRBV12-3/TRBV12-4,.,TGTGCCAGCAGTAGGGGGATGTCGGAGCCCCAGCATTTT,CASSRGMSEPQHF
.,TRBJ2-5,TRBV7-2,TRBD2,TGTGCCAGCAGCTACACTAGCGGGGGGGCCTCCCCTCAGTACTTC,CASSYTSGGASPQYF
few,TRBJ1-6,TRBV18,TRBD1,TGTGCCAGCTCACCTGCCCTCGCGGACAGGGGGCTTTCACCCCTCCACTTT,CASSPALADRGLSPLHF
.,TRBJ2-3,TRBV6-6,.,TGTGCCAGCAGTTACGTGGGGGGTGGCACAGATACGCAGTATTTT,CASSYVGGGTDTQYF
few,TRBJ2-5,TRBV3-1,.,TGTGCCAGCAGCCATCCCCGAGGGCAGAGACAAGAGACCCAGTACTTC,CASSHPRGQRQETQYF
.,TRBJ1-2,TRBV6-2/TRBV6-3,.,TGTGCCACGAATCAGGGGAAGAGGTCCGGCGGCTACACCTTC,CATNQGKRSGGYTF
many,TRBJ2-1,TRBV4-1,.,TGCGCCAGCAGCCAAGTTGGTAGCGCCCCAGGGGGGAATGAGCAGTTCTTC,CASSQVGSAPGGNEQFF
.,TRBJ1-5,TRBV7-8,.,TGTGCCAGCAGCCTCAAAGGATCTCATCAGCCCCAGCATTTT,CASSLKGSHQPQHF
.,TRBJ2-3,TRBV20-1,TRBD1,TGCAGTGCTAGAGGGGACAGGGGGAAGATGGATACGCAGTATTTT,CSARGDRGKMDTQYF
few,TRBJ1-1,TRBV19,TRBD1,TGTGCCAGTAGTATCGGGACAGCGCTTGAAGCTTTCTTT,CASSIGTALEAFF
few,TRBJ2-1,TRBV27,TRBD1,TGTGCCAGCAGTTCCGGGACAGCCTGGGCAGGGGAGCAGTTCTTC,CASSSGTAWAGEQFF
.,TRBJ2-2,TRBV10-3,.,TGTGCCATCAGGGAAGGGGCCTCGGACACCGGGGAGCTGTTTTTT,CAIREGASDTGELFF
few,TRBJ2-2,TRBV7-9,.,TGTGCCAGCAGCCCCCAGGGCGGGGAGCTGTTTTTT,CASSPQGGELFF
.,TRBJ2-3,TRBV10-3,.,TGTGCCATCAGTGAGTCGATGAGCACAGATACGCAGTATTTT,CAISESMSTDTQYF
few,TRBJ2-1,TRBV7-9,.,TGTGCCAGCAGCTTAGTCACCCAGGGGTTGGGGTACAATGAGCAGTTCTTC,CASSLVTQGLGYNEQFF
few,TRBJ1-1,TRBV3-1,.,TGTGCCAGCAGCCACGCGGGAAACACTGAAGCTTTCTTT,CASSHAGNTEAFF
few,TRBJ1-1,TRBV6-5,.,TGTGCCAGCAGCCCCTCCCCAGGCCTAGCTTTCTTT,CASSPSPGLAFF
.,TRBJ1-4,TRBV4-3,.,TGCGCCAGCAGCCAAGAGATGTACGAAAAACTGTTTTTT,CASSQEMYEKLFF
many,TRBJ2-5,TRBV20-1,.,TGCAGTGCTAGAGGGGGACAAGAGACCCAGTACTTC,CSARGGQETQYF
few,TRBJ2-5,TRBV7-9,.,TGTGCCAGCAGCCGTGAGGGGGAGACCCAGTACTTC,CASSREGETQYF
.,TRBJ1-4,TRBV5-1,.,TGCGCCAGCAGCTTGGTGGGCCCTGCAACTAATGAAAAACTGTTTTTT,CASSLVGPATNEKLFF
.,TRBJ2-6,TRBV6-2/TRBV6-3,TRBD1,TGTGCCAGCAGAACCCGCTACAGGGGGCCCGGCTCTGGGGCCAACGTCCTGACTTTC,CASRTRYRGPGSGANVLTF
.,TRBJ1-2,TRBV6-2/TRBV6-3,.,TGTGCCAGCAGTTACAGATGGAGCCGGAGTCGCCACTATGGCTACACCTTC,CASSYRWSRSRHYGYTF
.,TRBJ2-2,TRBV14,.,TGTGCCAGCAGCCCAGATTCTGAGGGTGCGAACACCGGGGAGCTGTTTTTT,CASSPDSEGANTGELFF
.,TRBJ2-5,TRBV7-2,.,TGTGCCAGCACCCTTAGTGGGGAGACCCAGTACTTC,CASTLSGETQYF
few,TRBJ2-3,TRBV7-6,.,TGTGCCACCAGCTCTTTTGGGGCCGGAGATACGCAGTATTTT,CATSSFGAGDTQYF
many,TRBJ2-2,TRBV20-1,.,TGCAGTGCCAGAGGGGCCGGGACCGGTACCGGGGAGCTGTTTTTT,CSARGAGTGTGELFF
.,TRBJ2-2,TRBV7-2,.,TGTGCCAGCAGCTTAGGATTCGGAGGGGCCGGGGAGCTGTTTTTT,CASSLGFGGAGELFF
few,TRBJ2-7,TRBV12-3/TRBV12-4,TRBD1,TGTGCCAGCAGACAGACAGGGAAAACGAGCGAGCAGTACTTC,CASRQTGKTSEQYF
.,TRBJ2-7,TRBV6-5,.,TGTGCCAGCAGTCGCGGGGCTTTAGGACCCAACTACGAGCAGTACTTC,CASSRGALGPNYEQYF
many,TRBJ1-1,TRBV7-9,.,TGTGCCAGCAGCTTACGGGCTGCGATGGGTGAAGCTTTCTTT,CASSLRAAMGEAFF
few,TRBJ1-3,TRBV12-3/TRBV12-4,.,TGTGCCAGCCGCCCTTGGAGGGCCGGAAACACCATATATTTT,CASRPWRAGNTIYF
many,TRBJ1-1,TRBV18,TRBD1,TGTGCCAGCTCACCAACAGGGGAGACTGAAGCTTTCTTT,CASSPTGETEAFF
few,TRBJ2-3,TRBV6-4,.,TGTGCCAGCAGTGATCGTCAGGACACAGATACGCAGTATTTT,CASSDRQDTDTQYF